The 26 T cell receptor beta chains below come from one sample, sequenced in a study of blood T cell repertoires in COVID-19. The table came from immunoSEQ multiplex PCR; TCRdb's copy has only in-frame clones and leaves some out. The top ten clones hold about 18% of a sample with about 60,000 clones, around nine tenths of them seen once. Sequencing was done on a sample of peripheral blood. These receptors all come from a woman of 80 years or more with active COVID-19.

This chain's CDR3 is CASTLRGDTQYF. The CDR3, as DNA: TGTGCCAGCACCCTCAGGGGAGATACGCAGTATTTT. The chain carries TRBV12-3 or TRBV12-4 and TRBJ2-3; tentative D call: TRBD1 (6 bases). The CDR3 covers 12 residues. V was cut by 7 bases and J by 5 bases, with 10 bases left in between.

The chain joins TRBV5-4 to TRBJ2-1; TRBD2 aligns across 10 bases. Per the germline V gene, CDR1 is SGHNT and CDR2 is YYREEE (reference sequence). The CDR3 is 17 residues long. V trimming: 1 base; J trimming: 4 bases; junction bases outside the gene matches: 8. As DNA, the CDR3 is TGTGCCAGCAGCTTGCGTTCTAGCGGGGGCTCTTACAATGAGCAGTTCTTC. This codes for CASSLRSSGGSYNEQFF.

This rearrangement joins TRBV20-1 to TRBJ2-1, with 8 bases aligning to TRBD2. Germline V gives CDR1 DFQATT, CDR2 SNEGSKA (reference sequence). CDR3 length: 16 residues. The trim removed 3 bases at V and 0 bases at J, leaving 7 bases unmatched. CDR3 loop: CSASWGGGISYNEQFF. DNA for the CDR3: TGCAGTGCTAGTTGGGGCGGGGGGATCTCCTACAATGAGCAGTTCTTC.

A single count supports this clone. The chain links TRBV10-3 to TRBJ2-3, with D perhaps matching TRBD2 (6 bases). The CDR3 loop spans 11 amino acids. The V and J ends lost 10 bases and 8 bases respectively, with 13 bases between them. From germline, CDR1 is ENHRY and CDR2 SYGVKD. The CDR3 here is CATRAGPTQYF. CDR3 bases: TGTGCCACCCGGGCGGGGCCTACGCAGTATTTT.

The chain combines TRBV29-1 with TRBJ2-3; D gene ambiguous. CDR1 and CDR2 from the germline V gene are SQVTM and ANQGSEA. This CDR3 has 10 residues. V lost 4 bases to trimming and J lost 5 bases, with 4 bases between them. The CDR3 DNA reads TGCAGCGTTGCCCGAGATACGCAGTATTTT. As protein: CSVARDTQYF.

This chain links TRBV11-2 with TRBJ1-3, with D perhaps matching TRBD1 (5 bases). This CDR3 comprises 17 residues. The germline gives CDR1 SGHAT, CDR2 FQNNGV. Trimming left V 5 bases short and J 0 bases short, with 17 bases between. CDR3 protein: CASSPREGLSSGNTIYF. In DNA form, the CDR3 reads TGTGCCAGCAGCCCTCGGGAGGGGTTGAGCTCTGGAAACACCATATATTTT.

The chain recombines TRBV5-5 with TRBJ1-3; TRBD1 matches 9 bases. V was clipped by 2 bases and J by 6 bases; unmatched bases: 6. Germline V gives CDR1 SGHKS, CDR2 YYEKEE (reference sequence). The length of the CDR3 is 15 residues. The CDR3 sequence: CASSFPGQGQNTIYF. CDR3 DNA sequence: TGTGCCAGCAGCTTCCCGGGACAGGGACAAAACACCATATATTTT.

The chain combines TRBV5-4 with TRBJ2-5, with D perhaps matching TRBD2 (6 bases). The CDR3 totals 13 residues. CDR1 and CDR2 from the germline V gene are SGHNT and YYREEE (reference sequence). Trimming took off 4 bases at V and 0 bases at J, with 7 bases between the two ends. The DNA for the CDR3 is TGTGCCAGCAGCCGGGACTACCAAGAGACCCAGTACTTC. Translation: CASSRDYQETQYF.

The chain employs TRBV11-2 and TRBJ2-2; D is perhaps TRBD2 (6 bases). CDR1 is SGHAT and CDR2 is FQNNGV in the germline V gene. CDR3 length: 14 residues. V lost 5 bases and J 8 bases, leaving 15 bases between the germline ends. The CDR3 region is CASSALTRRGELFF. For the CDR3, the DNA is TGTGCCAGCAGCGCCCTGACTAGAAGAGGGGAGCTGTTTTTT.

This chain uses TRBV9 with TRBJ2-3, with 12 bases that match TRBD2. V gave up 4 bases and J gave up 4 bases; unmatched junction bases: 16. Germline V gene data show CDR1 as SGDLS and CDR2 as YYNGEE. The CDR3 is made up of 19 amino acids. Written as DNA, the CDR3 is TGTGCCAGCAGCCGTAGTTCGGGGAGACTAGCGGGGGCCGCAGATACGCAGTATTTT. Translating gives CASSRSSGRLAGAADTQYF.

The V call is TRBV19, the J call TRBJ1-4, with 9 bases that match TRBD1. V dropped 3 bases and J dropped 7; count of bases not matched to a gene: 3. Germline V gene data show CDR1 as LNHDA and CDR2 as SQIVND (reference sequence). The CDR3 loop spans 14 amino acids. CDR3 sequence: CASSMTGGTEKLFF. The CDR3 nucleotides read TGTGCCAGTAGTATGACAGGGGGTACTGAAAAACTGTTTTTT.

This chain links TRBV28 with TRBJ2-1; TRBD2 matches at 8 bases. The CDR3 is 14 residues long. V shed 3 bases, J shed 8 bases, and the junction held 6 bases outside the gene matches. Germline V gene data show CDR1 as MDHEN and CDR2 as SYDVKM. The CDR3 DNA is TGTGCCAGCAGTTTCGGGATAGCGGGGCATGAGCAGTTCTTC. It codes for CASSFGIAGHEQFF.

The rearrangement uses TRBV5-4 and TRBJ2-3; the match to TRBD2 covers 16 bases. Germline CDR1 and CDR2: SGHNT and YYREEE (reference sequence). This CDR3 has 17 amino acids. V gave up 2 bases and J gave up 8 bases; unmatched junction bases: 8. The CDR3 DNA is TGTGCCAGCAGCTTAGGGACTAGCGGGGGGGTAACTGGTACGCAGTATTTT. Translating gives CASSLGTSGGVTGTQYF.

The rearrangement links TRBV18 to TRBJ1-1, with 8 positions matching TRBD1. Unmatched junction bases numbered 4, after V lost 4 bases and J lost 6 bases. This CDR3 is 13 amino acids long. Germline V gene sequence: CDR1 KGHSH, CDR2 LQKENI. CDR3 nucleotide sequence: TGTGCCAGCTCACAAGGACAGGGTGCTGAAGCTTTCTTT. Amino acid sequence: CASSQGQGAEAFF.

The chain employs TRBV2 and TRBJ2-5; 11 bases match TRBD2. The CDR3 spans 15 residues. CDR1 is SNHLY and CDR2 is FYNNEI in the germline V gene. V lost 4 bases, J lost 5 bases, and 6 bases stayed unmatched. For the CDR3, the DNA is TGTGCCAGCAGTGGGGTTAGCGGGGGGGACGAGACCCAGTACTTC. Translating gives CASSGVSGGDETQYF.

This chain joins TRBV12-2 and TRBJ1-5. TRBV12-2 represents a pseudogene. This CDR3 has 17 amino acids. The CDR3 bases are TGTGCAAGTCGCTTACCACTGGGAGGGTTCTACAATCAGCCCCAGCATTTT. It is translated as CASRLPLGGFYNQPQHF.

V is TRBV4-2 and J is TRBJ2-3; possibly TRBD2 for D (6 bases). Looked up from germline, CDR1 is LGHNA and CDR2 is YNFKEQ. CDR3 size: 15 residues. V lost 0 bases to trimming and J lost 7 bases, with 14 bases between them. CDR3 DNA: TGTGCCAGCAGCCAAGATTCCTGGGGGGTCAATACGCAGTATTTT. Amino acids: CASSQDSWGVNTQYF.

The rearrangement joins TRBV27 to TRBJ2-2; 13 bases align to TRBD2. The germline gives CDR1 MNHEY, CDR2 SMNVEV (reference sequence). The CDR3 is made up of 17 amino acids. The J segment lost 7 bases and the V segment lost 6 bases, leaving 11 bases of the junction unmatched. The CDR3 nucleotides read TGTGCCAGCAGAACCGGAGGACTAGCGGGGGAGGTCGGGGAGCTGTTTTTT. It codes for CASRTGGLAGEVGELFF.

This clone came up once. The genes are TRBV6-2 or TRBV6-3 and TRBJ2-7; the match to TRBD1 covers 9 bases. Germline CDR1 MNHEY, CDR2 SVGEGT. V dropped 5 bases and J dropped 3; count of bases not matched to a gene: 5. The CDR3 contains 14 residues. CDR3 coding DNA: TGTGCCAGCAGTGCCCGACAGGGGGGCTACGAGCAGTACTTC. Protein sequence: CASSARQGGYEQYF.

This clone was seen just once. J is TRBJ2-7 and V is TRBV28, with 9 positions matching TRBD1. This CDR3 has 12 residues. V lost 6 bases to trimming and J lost 7 bases; unmatched junction nucleotides: 4. Germline CDR1 MDHEN, CDR2 SYDVKM. The CDR3, as DNA: TGTGCCAGCAGCTATGGGACAGGGGAGCAGTACTTC. It encodes CASSYGTGEQYF.

This chain joins TRBV7-2 and TRBJ2-3; D is unclear. The CDR3 runs to 16 residues. Germline assignment: CDR1 SGHTA and CDR2 FQGNSA. V lost 3 bases and J 1 base, leaving 14 bases between the germline ends. CDR3 region: CASSFLRRLRTDTQYF. For the CDR3, the DNA is TGTGCCAGCAGCTTTCTGCGGAGATTACGCACAGATACGCAGTATTTT. Filled out from reference TRBV7-2 and TRBJ2-3, the complete variable domain reads GAGVSQSPSNKVTEKGKDVELRCDPISGHTALYWYRQSLGQGLEFLIYFQGNSAPDKSGLPSDRFSAERTGGSVSTLTIQRTQQEDSAVYLCASSFLRRLRTDTQYFGPGTRLTVL.

The chain employs TRBV4-1 and TRBJ1-1; no definite D call. Germline CDR1 MGHRA, CDR2 YSYEKL. The CDR3 loop spans 13 amino acids. Trimming pared 0 bases from V and 4 bases from J, leaving 6 bases between. The CDR3 sequence is CASSQDPGTEAFF. CDR3 coding DNA: TGCGCCAGCAGCCAAGATCCGGGCACTGAAGCTTTCTTT.

This clone was observed a few times. The rearrangement joins TRBV19 to TRBJ1-1; D is ambiguous. This CDR3 has 14 amino acids. Germline V gene lookup returns CDR1 LNHDA and CDR2 SQIVND (reference sequence). V lost 3 bases, J lost 0 bases, and 8 bases lay in between. CDR3 in DNA: TGTGCCAGTAGTATGGGCAGCATGAACACTGAAGCTTTCTTT. Translating gives CASSMGSMNTEAFF.

This chain connects TRBV18 to TRBJ1-6, with 8 bases lining up with TRBD1. The V gene end was trimmed by 0 bases and the J gene end by 6 bases; junction bases not matched to a gene: 4. The germline CDR1 and CDR2 sequences are KGHSH and LQKENI. The CDR3 consists of 16 residues. This CDR3 is CASSPPSRGLNSPLHF. The CDR3 DNA sequence: TGTGCCAGCTCACCACCGTCCAGGGGGCTTAATTCACCCCTCCACTTT.

The gene calls are TRBV5-1 and TRBJ2-6; a possible D gene is TRBD1 (5 bases). With 2 bases removed from V and 0 bases from J, the gap between germline ends came to 9 bases. CDR3 length: 16 residues. Germline loops: CDR1 SGHRS, CDR2 YFSETQ. The CDR3 nucleotides read TGCGCCAGCAGCTTAACAGGAGCCTCTGGGGCCAACGTCCTGACTTTC. This translates into CASSLTGASGANVLTF.

The chain employs TRBV5-4 and TRBJ2-3, with 7 bases that match TRBD2. Germline CDR1 reads SGHNT; CDR2 reads YYREEE (reference sequence). CDR3 length equals 14 residues. Trimming took 4 bases from V and 5 from J; bases not matched to a gene: 7. The CDR3: CASSLSGAGDTQYF. The CDR3 DNA is TGTGCCAGCAGCCTAAGCGGGGCTGGAGATACGCAGTATTTT.